The rows below give T cell receptor beta chains drawn from one sample of a study of CD8 T cells in ankylosing spondylitis. TCRdb reanalysed the 5' RACE reads using MiXCR and keeps one entry per CDR3 protein. Of about 240,000 distinct CDR3 sequences in the sample, approximately 9% were seen once. The sequenced sample was blood, either unsorted or a sorted T cell fraction (not recorded which). The receptor source for this set is a male donor with ankylosing spondylitis or in good health (not recorded which). Each CDR3 is given with its conserved first and last residue. D genes are given only for firm matches.

TRBJ2-3,.,TRBV6-2/TRBV6-3,CASRRQFRTDTQYF
TRBJ1-2,.,TRBV7-2,CASSSPGSLDYGYTF
TRBJ2-2,.,TRBV6-1,CASRVHPQYTGELFF
TRBJ2-1,.,TRBV20-1,CSADSSSYNEQFF
TRBJ1-1,.,TRBV27,CASSSHGIEAFF
TRBJ1-1,.,TRBV6-2/TRBV6-3,CASSYSTVREKAFF
TRBJ2-3,TRBD1,TRBV7-8,CASSLHRGDTQYF
TRBJ1-5,.,TRBV12-3/TRBV12-4,CASSPRGRGSNQPQHF
TRBJ1-1,.,TRBV5-1,CASSLQGPEAFF
TRBJ1-1,.,TRBV12-3/TRBV12-4,CASSLGTRIAFF
TRBJ2-1,.,TRBV4-3,CASSQVKGYNEQFF
TRBJ2-1,TRBD2,TRBV20-1,CSARLLAVSYNEQFF
TRBJ1-5,.,TRBV11-2,CASSLDRVQPQHF
TRBJ2-1,TRBD2,TRBV4-3,CASSPDRASGGGVDNEQFF
TRBJ2-5,.,TRBV12-3/TRBV12-4,CASSLGGAELRETQYF
TRBJ2-7,.,TRBV6-5,CASSYSVSQTGEQYF
TRBJ2-7,.,TRBV4-3,CASSQEQGQHEQYF
TRBJ2-1,.,TRBV6-2/TRBV6-3,CASKTAGGYNEQFF
TRBJ1-4,.,TRBV5-1,CASSHEGTREKLFF
TRBJ1-6,.,TRBV11-2,CASTPSVDSPLHF
TRBJ1-1,.,TRBV28,CASSTSAAAAFF
TRBJ2-1,TRBD2,TRBV3-1,CASSHGTSGVPYNEQFF
TRBJ2-5,TRBD1,TRBV5-1,CASSLIPSGTGYQETQYF
TRBJ2-1,.,TRBV7-9,CASSTTDGYNEQFF
TRBJ2-7,TRBD2,TRBV6-2/TRBV6-3,CASRRYGLVYEQYF
TRBJ1-4,.,TRBV12-3/TRBV12-4,CASSLRPNEKLFF
TRBJ2-3,.,TRBV12-3/TRBV12-4,CASRPMRGYTDTQYF
TRBJ2-1,.,TRBV7-8,CASSPPGQGREQFF
TRBJ2-7,.,TRBV5-1,CASSSLQGYEQYF
TRBJ1-1,.,TRBV5-6,CASSFGTDTEAFF
TRBJ2-7,.,TRBV5-1,CASSLDREYEQYF
TRBJ2-2,.,TRBV9,CASSGRWGWNTGELFF
TRBJ2-1,TRBD2,TRBV29-1,CSVPPGGGRDEQFF
TRBJ2-1,.,TRBV9,CASSVSPDFSKEQFF
TRBJ2-3,TRBD2,TRBV5-1,CASSSTGLAGNTQYF
TRBJ2-6,.,TRBV10-2,CASSSRGFNGANVLTF
TRBJ2-1,TRBD1,TRBV12-3/TRBV12-4,CASSRLGQGPYNEQFF
TRBJ2-7,.,TRBV14,CASSRVGGNSYEQYF
TRBJ2-3,.,TRBV5-6,CASSVQLTDTQYF
TRBJ2-1,.,TRBV7-2,CASSLAYLSEQFF
TRBJ2-1,TRBD1,TRBV29-1,CSVGARGTGVSEQFF
TRBJ1-4,.,TRBV7-2,CASRLRANEKLFF
TRBJ1-2,.,TRBV5-1,CASSLSQNYGYTF
TRBJ2-1,TRBD2,TRBV20-1,CSASPRTRRSEFF
TRBJ1-1,.,TRBV12-3/TRBV12-4,CASSPDSMNTEAFF